This paragraph covers one TCR beta chain sequence. What it recognizes is unknown. The CDR3 is 13 residues long. Between the trimmed V and J ends, which lost 5 bases and 1 base, there was a span of 9 bases. Germline V gene sequence: CDR1 SGHRS, CDR2 YFSETQ. These data come from a study of shared clonotypes between healthy human individuals. Study-wide background: Per-donor plates numbered three CD4 naive, three CD4 memory, two CD8 naive and one CD8 memory.

As handled by the study authors: ImmunoSEQ sequences covered only the junction and lacked quality scores; filtering therefore differed. Sequenced by immunoSEQ multiplex PCR; TCRdb stores in-frame clones only, minus some. That table gives V, J and clone size, and the DNA gave D and trimming. The table lists about 1 million clones, approximately 78% of them singletons. Study results and caveats: Compared with memory subsets, naive subsets generally had larger estimated richness.

V usage is TRBV5-1 and J usage is TRBJ1-1; possibly TRBD1 for D (5 bases). This clonotype was sampled from a man between 18 and 35 years old in good health. Some clones in this sample may be carry-over from other donors' samples. The sequencing input was memory CD4+ T cells from PBMCs. The subset denotes: CD45RA-negative fraction. As DNA, the CDR3 is TGCGCCAGCAGGGAGGGACCGAACACTGAAGCTTTCTTT. Protein sequence: CASREGPNTEAFF.